This T cell receptor (beta chain) was sequenced during a study of cytomegalovirus exposure and HLA in healthy donors. Overall study context: Within an early data release were around 87 million unique TCRs drawn from HLA-typed donors.

A word on this clone: Its antigen is unidentified.

Germline trimming cut 6 bases from V and 2 bases from J; bases unmatched to any gene: 7. The V gene's germline CDR1 is MDHEN and CDR2 SYDVKM. CDR3 length equals 14 residues. In the PCR, 60 Vbeta and 13 Jbeta primers were used. Authors' methods: About 11 million of tens of millions of unique TCR beta chains were shared, per a later count. The assay was immunoSEQ multiplex PCR, and TCRdb's table has in-frame clones only and misses some. V and J calls and clone size are as listed in that table; D and trimming were resolved from the DNA. The data hold some 200,000 clones, with more than 60% observed a single time. Study-wide findings and caveats: Later analysis demonstrated an association between a missense DCLRE1C variant and TCR beta V- and J-gene trimming.

Sequencing used PBMCs. The sequence was collected from a man aged 50 to 60 in good health and CMV-seronegative. The rearrangement links TRBV28 to TRBJ2-7, with TRBD2 matching over 7 bases. CDR3 in amino acids: CASRETSLPYEQYF. The CDR3 DNA follows: TGTGCCAGCAGGGAGACTAGCCTCCCCTACGAGCAGTACTTC.